These 19 T cell receptor beta chains were all obtained from the same sample, sequenced in a study of blood T cell repertoires in COVID-19. The table came from immunoSEQ multiplex PCR; TCRdb's copy has only in-frame clones and leaves some out. The sample includes tens of thousands of clones, 65% to 90% of them seen just once. Sequencing input: peripheral blood. These receptor sequences come from a man aged 35-49 years with acute or convalescent COVID-19.

The rearrangement uses TRBV18 and TRBJ1-2; D is ambiguous. CDR1 is KGHSH, CDR2 LQKENI, per germline. The CDR3 runs 13 residues. V dropped 1 base and J dropped 6 bases, with 9 bases sitting between them. CDR3: CASSPLSRDGYTF. The CDR3, as DNA: TGTGCCAGCTCACCACTGTCGAGAGATGGCTACACCTTC.

This chain joins TRBV5-1 and TRBJ2-5; D is perhaps TRBD2 (7 bases). This CDR3 is built from 13 residues. In germline, CDR1 is SGHRS, CDR2 YFSETQ. Trimming took off 6 bases at V and 4 bases at J, with 13 bases between the two ends. In nucleotides, the CDR3 is TGCGCCAGCACCTCCGGGGGGCGAGAGACCCAGTACTTC. Its protein product is CASTSGGRETQYF.

The chain couples TRBV10-3 to TRBJ2-2, with 7 bases matching TRBD1. V lost 1 base, J lost 2 bases, and 1 base stayed unmatched. The germline gives CDR1 ENHRY, CDR2 SYGVKD. The CDR3 consists of 15 residues. The CDR3 spells CAISEWDRNTGELFF. The CDR3 bases are TGTGCCATCAGTGAGTGGGACAGAAACACCGGGGAGCTGTTTTTT.

The chain recombines TRBV5-4 with TRBJ1-6, with 7 bases matching TRBD1. V was pared by 3 bases and J by 0 bases, with 6 bases of the junction left unmatched. The germline CDR1 and CDR2 sequences are SGHNT and YYREEE (reference sequence). The CDR3 has 17 amino acids. This chain's CDR3 is CASSSGQTSSYNSPLHF. In DNA, the CDR3 is TGTGCCAGCAGCTCGGGACAGACTAGCTCCTATAATTCACCCCTCCACTTT.

This clone was observed a handful of times. For the CDR3, the DNA is TGTGCCAGCAGCTTAGGCAGGGGCCCTGAAGCTTTCTTT. Translation gives CASSLGRGPEAFF. The J gene is TRBJ1-1, the V gene TRBV13; possibly TRBD1 for D (6 bases). Germline V lookup: CDR1 PRHDT, CDR2 FYEKMQ (reference sequence). The CDR3 contains 13 residues. Trimming removed 0 bases at V and 6 bases at J, with 8 bases between.

The V call is TRBV19, the J call TRBJ1-1; 9 positions agree with TRBD1. J gave up 5 bases and V 2 bases, and 6 bases lay outside the gene matches. This CDR3 spans 15 amino acids. In germline, CDR1 is LNHDA, CDR2 SQIVND (reference sequence). This CDR3 is CASSITQGARTEAFF. CDR3 sequence (DNA): TGTGCCAGTAGTATAACACAGGGGGCGCGGACTGAAGCTTTCTTT.

The gene calls are TRBV6-5 and TRBJ2-1; TRBD2 is a possible D gene (5 bases). The V gene lost 7 bases and the J gene lost 2 bases, with 12 bases spanning the gap. CDR3 length equals 14 residues. The V gene's germline CDR1 is MNHEY and CDR2 SVGAGI. CDR3 in DNA: TGTGCCAGCAATCGGGCGGGCCCCTACAATGAGCAGTTCTTC. This translates into CASNRAGPYNEQFF.

The rearrangement joins TRBV2 to TRBJ1-2; D is undetermined. CDR3 size: 12 residues. The germline CDR1 and CDR2 sequences are SNHLY and FYNNEI. V was clipped by 4 bases and J by 4 bases, with 7 bases between them. In DNA form, the CDR3 reads TGTGCCAGCAGTGTAGGGAGCTATGGCTACACCTTC. It yields the protein CASSVGSYGYTF.

The rearrangement uses TRBV7-8 and TRBJ1-1, with D possibly being TRBD1 (6 bases). V shed 6 bases and J shed 11 bases, with 19 bases lying between them. The CDR3 consists of 13 residues. Germline-derived CDR1 and CDR2 are SGHVS and FQNEAQ. The CDR3 DNA reads as TGTGCCAGCAGACCGGGGGGCGTGAGGGACGCTTTCTTT. Amino acid sequence: CASRPGGVRDAFF.

The J gene is TRBJ1-3, the V gene TRBV5-5; 9 bases match TRBD1. The CDR3 length is 16 residues. Trimming took 0 bases from V and 3 from J; bases not matched to a gene: 4. CDR1 is SGHKS and CDR2 is YYEKEE in the germline V gene (reference sequence). The CDR3 region has the DNA TGTGCCAGCAGCTTGGAACCGACAGGGGGTGGAAACACCATATATTTT. Encoded protein: CASSLEPTGGGNTIYF.

The chain employs TRBV5-1 and TRBJ2-7; TRBD1 agrees at 7 bases. Germline assignment: CDR1 SGHRS and CDR2 YFSETQ. The CDR3 is made up of 15 amino acids. V was pared by 0 bases and J by 0 bases, with 3 bases of the junction left unmatched. The CDR3 spells CASSLGTGHSYEQYF. In DNA, the CDR3 is TGCGCCAGCAGCTTGGGGACAGGTCACTCCTACGAGCAGTACTTC.

The chain joins TRBV6-5 to TRBJ1-1, with D unclear. This CDR3 has 12 amino acids. The V end was cut by 6 bases, the J end by 11 bases, with 16 bases between. CDR1 and CDR2 from the germline V gene are MNHEY and SVGAGI. The CDR3 region has the DNA TGTGCCAGCAGCCCAGATGGGGAGATTGCTTTCTTT. Its translation is CASSPDGEIAFF.

This chain joins TRBV13 and TRBJ1-2, with TRBD1 matching over 7 bases. Trimming cost V 5 bases and J 2 bases; bases outside gene matches: 8. Germline V lookup: CDR1 PRHDT, CDR2 FYEKMQ (reference sequence). CDR3 length: 15 residues. The CDR3 sequence is CASSAPRGPNYGYTF. The CDR3 DNA reads TGTGCCAGCAGCGCACCGAGGGGGCCCAACTATGGCTACACCTTC.

The V call is TRBV30, the J call TRBJ2-5; 7 bases map to TRBD2. After removal of 3 bases from V and 2 bases from J, the junction contained 3 bases not matched to a gene. The CDR3 covers 13 residues. Germline loops: CDR1 GTSNPN, CDR2 SVGIG (reference sequence). CDR3 sequence (DNA): TGTGCCTGGAGCCATAGCGGGCAAGAGACCCAGTACTTC. Protein sequence: CAWSHSGQETQYF. The complete variable domain, with remaining parts taken from reference TRBV30 and TRBJ2-5, reads SQTIHQWPATLVQPVGSPLSLECTVEGTSNPNLYWYRQAAGRGLQLLFYSVGIGQISSEVPQNLSASRPQDRQFILSSKKLLLSDSGFYLCAWSHSGQETQYFGPGTRLLVL.

V and J are TRBV11-3 and TRBJ2-7; 7 positions agree with TRBD2. Germline V gives CDR1 SGHNT, CDR2 YENEEA. Trimming removed 4 bases from V and 5 bases from J; junction bases left unmatched: 8. This CDR3 has 14 amino acids. The CDR3 region has the DNA TGTGCCAGCAGCTCTTCCGGACTAGTCGACGAGCAGTACTTC. Encoded protein: CASSSSGLVDEQYF.

The chain couples TRBV2 to TRBJ1-2; maybe TRBD1 (6 bases). The V end was cut by 6 bases, the J end by 8 bases, with 16 bases between. CDR1 is SNHLY and CDR2 is FYNNEI in the germline V gene. The CDR3 spans 13 residues. CDR3 region: CASSQMGGRGYTF. The CDR3 DNA reads as TGTGCCAGCAGCCAAATGGGGGGGCGCGGCTACACCTTC.

The chain carries TRBV7-2 and TRBJ1-2, with 7 nucleotides matching TRBD1. The CDR3 is made up of 15 amino acids. Unmatched junction bases numbered 5, after V lost 0 bases and J lost 4 bases. Per the germline V gene, CDR1 is SGHTA and CDR2 is FQGNSA. In DNA, the CDR3 is TGTGCCAGCAGCTTAGCCAGGGGGACCTCCTATGGCTACACCTTC. Amino acid sequence: CASSLARGTSYGYTF.

This clone was observed a single time. The chain has TRBV11-3 and TRBJ2-3, with 10 bases aligning to TRBD2. The CDR3 runs to 16 residues. Germline CDR1 reads SGHNT; CDR2 reads YENEEA. With 5 bases clipped from V and 5 bases from J, the junction kept 10 bases outside the gene matches. The CDR3 loop is CASSRPLSGGGDTQYF. The CDR3 nucleotides are TGTGCCAGCAGCCGTCCGTTGAGCGGGGGGGGAGATACGCAGTATTTT.

V usage is TRBV5-4 and J usage is TRBJ1-4; the match to TRBD1 covers 8 bases. The CDR3 is made up of 16 amino acids. The V segment lost 3 bases and the J segment 7 bases; nucleotides outside the gene matches: 11. Germline CDR1 reads SGHNT; CDR2 reads YYREEE (reference sequence). The CDR3 sequence is CASSSGPTGDGEKLFF. For the CDR3, the DNA is TGTGCCAGCAGCTCGGGCCCGACAGGGGATGGTGAAAAACTGTTTTTT.